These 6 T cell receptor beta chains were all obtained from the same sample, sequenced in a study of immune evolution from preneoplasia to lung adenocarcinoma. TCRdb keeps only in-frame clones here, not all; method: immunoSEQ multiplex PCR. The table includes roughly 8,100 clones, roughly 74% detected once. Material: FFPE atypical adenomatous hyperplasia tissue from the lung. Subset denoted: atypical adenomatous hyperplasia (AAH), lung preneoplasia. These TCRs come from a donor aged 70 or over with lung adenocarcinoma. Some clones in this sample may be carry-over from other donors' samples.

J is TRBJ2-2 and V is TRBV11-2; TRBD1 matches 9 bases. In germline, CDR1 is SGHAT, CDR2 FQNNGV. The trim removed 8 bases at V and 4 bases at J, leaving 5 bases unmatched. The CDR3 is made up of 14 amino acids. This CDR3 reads CASERQGGTGELFF. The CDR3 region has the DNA TGTGCCAGCGAAAGACAGGGGGGCACCGGGGAGCTGTTTTTT.

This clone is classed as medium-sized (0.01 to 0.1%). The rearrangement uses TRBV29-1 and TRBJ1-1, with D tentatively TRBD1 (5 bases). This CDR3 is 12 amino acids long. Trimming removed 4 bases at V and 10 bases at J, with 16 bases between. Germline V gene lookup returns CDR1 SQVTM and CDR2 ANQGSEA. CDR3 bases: TGCAGCGTTGGTAGTGCAGGGAATCGAGCTTTCTTT. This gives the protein CSVGSAGNRAFF.

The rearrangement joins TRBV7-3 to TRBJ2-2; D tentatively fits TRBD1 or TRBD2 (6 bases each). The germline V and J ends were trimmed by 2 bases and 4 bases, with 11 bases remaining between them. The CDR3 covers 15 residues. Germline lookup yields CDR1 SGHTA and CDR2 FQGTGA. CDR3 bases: TGTGCCAGCAGCTTAGGAGGGGGAGCCACCGGGGAGCTGTTTTTT. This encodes CASSLGGGATGELFF. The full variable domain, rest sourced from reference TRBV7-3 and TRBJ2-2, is GAGVSQTPSNKVTEKGKYVELRCDPISGHTALYWYRQSLGQGPEFLIYFQGTGAADDSGLPNDRFFAVRPEGSVSTLKIQRTERGDSAVYLCASSLGGGATGELFFGEGSRLTVL.

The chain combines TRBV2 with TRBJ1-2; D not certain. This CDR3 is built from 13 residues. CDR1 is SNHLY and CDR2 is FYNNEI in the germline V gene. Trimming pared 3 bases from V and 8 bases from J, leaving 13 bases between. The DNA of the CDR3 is TGTGCCAGCAGTGAGGGGATGGGATGGGGCTACACCTTC. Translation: CASSEGMGWGYTF.

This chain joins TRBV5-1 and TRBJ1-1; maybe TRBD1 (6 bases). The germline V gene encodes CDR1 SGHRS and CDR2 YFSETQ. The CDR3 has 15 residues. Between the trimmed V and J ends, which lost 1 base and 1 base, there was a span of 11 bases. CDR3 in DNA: TGCGCCAGCAGCTTGATACCGGGACAGAACACTGAAGCTTTCTTT. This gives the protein CASSLIPGQNTEAFF.

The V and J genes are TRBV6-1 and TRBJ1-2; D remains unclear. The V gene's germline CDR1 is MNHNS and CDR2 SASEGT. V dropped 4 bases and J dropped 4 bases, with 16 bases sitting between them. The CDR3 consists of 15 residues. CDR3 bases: TGTGCCAGCAGTGCTCACGGACCCCCCCTCTATGGCTACACCTTC. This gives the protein CASSAHGPPLYGYTF.